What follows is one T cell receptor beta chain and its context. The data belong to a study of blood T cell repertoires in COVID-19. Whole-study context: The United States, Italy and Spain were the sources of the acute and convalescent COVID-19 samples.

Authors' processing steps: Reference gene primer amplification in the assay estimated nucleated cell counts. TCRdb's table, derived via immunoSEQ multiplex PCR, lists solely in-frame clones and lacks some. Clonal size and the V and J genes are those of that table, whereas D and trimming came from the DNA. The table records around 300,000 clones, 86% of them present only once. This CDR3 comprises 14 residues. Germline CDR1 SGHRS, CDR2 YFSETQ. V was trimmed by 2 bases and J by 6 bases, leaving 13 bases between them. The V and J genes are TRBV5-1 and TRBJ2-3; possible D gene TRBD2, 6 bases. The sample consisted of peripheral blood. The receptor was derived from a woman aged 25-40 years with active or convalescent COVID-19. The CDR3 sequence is CASSFGGVGDTQYF. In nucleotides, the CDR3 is TGCGCCAGCAGCTTCGGCGGGGTTGGGGATACGCAGTATTTT.